The entry that follows covers one T cell receptor (beta chain) sequence. What it recognizes is unknown. The data were taken from a study of identical twins. A single record per CDR3 protein comes from TCRdb applying MiXCR to the 5' RACE reads. The sample yields around 280,000 distinct CDR3 sequences, approximately 8.5% seen once. This CDR3 is built from 16 residues. The V gene lost 3 bases and the J gene lost 7 bases, with 18 bases spanning the gap. The germline V gene has CDR1 KGHDR and CDR2 SFDVKD. Findings of the study overall: Insertions were fewer in abundant cord blood beta clonotypes, whereas memory repertoires showed none of this pattern.

This same sample was also taken into another study, of yellow fever vaccine responses in identical twins.

This receptor was taken from a woman between 18 and 30 years old in good health. Sequences were obtained from memory (CD45RO+) T cells sorted from blood. The V gene is TRBV24-1, the J gene TRBJ2-1; TRBD1 might be the D (6 bases). CDR3 nucleotide sequence: TGTGCCACCAGTGATCGTCAGGGGCCGAGTTTGAATGAGCAGTTCTTC. It codes for CATSDRQGPSLNEQFF.